What follows are 12 T cell receptor beta chains derived from one specimen sequenced in a study of cytomegalovirus exposure and HLA in healthy donors. The PCR employed 60 Vbeta primers together with 13 Jbeta primers. Measured with immunoSEQ multiplex PCR; TCRdb has only the in-frame clones, and not every one. Of over 150,000 clones listed, around 81% were seen once; the top ten hold about 13%. The specimen sequenced was PBMCs. The receptors shown here come from a woman between 45 and 65 years old in good health and CMV-seronegative.

The chain recombines TRBV11-3 with TRBJ1-1, with 9 bases matching TRBD1. The CDR3 has 15 residues. Germline trimming cut 3 bases from V and 2 bases from J; bases unmatched to any gene: 4. Germline V gene data show CDR1 as SGHNT and CDR2 as YENEEA. The CDR3 region is CASSFGQGSNTEAFF. The CDR3 coding sequence is TGTGCCAGCAGCTTCGGACAGGGGTCAAACACTGAAGCTTTCTTT. Full variable domain (remainder filled in from reference TRBV11-3 and TRBJ1-1): EAGVVQSPRYKIIEKKQPVAFWCNPISGHNTLYWYLQNLGQGPELLIRYENEEAVDDSQLPKDRFSAERLKGVDSTLKIQPAELGDSAVYLCASSFGQGSNTEAFFGQGTRLTVV.

The chain couples TRBV14 to TRBJ2-7, with 7 bases fitting TRBD1. V gave up 4 bases and J gave up 5 bases; unmatched junction bases: 5. This CDR3 spans 13 amino acids. The germline gives CDR1 SGHDN, CDR2 FVKESK. CDR3 amino acids: CASSLFDRDEQYF. Here the CDR3 DNA reads TGTGCCAGCAGCCTTTTTGACAGGGACGAGCAGTACTTC. Filled out from reference TRBV14 and TRBJ2-7, the complete variable domain reads EAGVTQFPSHSVIEKGQTVTLRCDPISGHDNLYWYRRVMGKEIKFLLHFVKESKQDESGMPNNRFLAERTGGTYSTLKVQPAELEDSGVYFCASSLFDRDEQYFGPGTRLTVT.

This chain links TRBV6-5 with TRBJ1-1; 9 positions match TRBD1. The CDR3 is made up of 15 amino acids. Germline assignment: CDR1 MNHEY and CDR2 SVGAGI. V trimming: 2 bases; J trimming: 10 bases; junction bases outside the gene matches: 11. CDR3 amino acids: CASSYPGQGIWRAFF. The CDR3 bases are TGTGCCAGCAGTTACCCGGGACAGGGAATTTGGAGAGCTTTCTTT.

The chain couples TRBV7-9 to TRBJ2-7, with unresolved D. CDR3 length: 12 residues. The V and J ends lost 6 bases and 1 base respectively, with 7 bases between them. CDR1 is SEHNR and CDR2 is FQNEAQ in the germline V gene (reference sequence). The CDR3 nucleotides read TGTGCCAGCAGTGGCAGATCCTACGAGCAGTACTTC. This encodes CASSGRSYEQYF.

The gene calls are TRBV11-2 and TRBJ2-7, with unresolved D. This CDR3 comprises 16 residues. In germline, CDR1 is SGHAT, CDR2 FQNNGV. Trimming took 0 bases from V and 0 from J, leaving 12 bases between them. In DNA, the CDR3 is TGTGCCAGCAGCTTAGATTGGGCTACCGACTCCTACGAGCAGTACTTC. This translates into CASSLDWATDSYEQYF.

This clone is a singleton in its sample. This chain uses TRBV5-4 with TRBJ1-1; D perhaps matches TRBD1 (5 bases). The length of the CDR3 is 14 residues. V was cut by 3 bases and J by 1 base, with 10 bases left in between. Germline CDR1 is SGHNT and CDR2 is YYREEE (reference sequence). Here the CDR3 reads CASSWGLTNTEAFF. CDR3 bases: TGTGCCAGCAGCTGGGGACTGACGAACACTGAAGCTTTCTTT.

V usage is TRBV6-6 and J usage is TRBJ1-1; TRBD1 aligns across 8 bases. This CDR3 comprises 14 residues. Germline V gives CDR1 MNHNY, CDR2 SVGAGI (reference sequence). V shed 5 bases and J 3 bases; nucleotides not matched to a gene: 5. In DNA, the CDR3 is TGTGCCAGCAGTCTTCAACAGGGGGACACTGAAGCTTTCTTT. Translated, it gives CASSLQQGDTEAFF.

The gene calls are TRBV7-8 and TRBJ1-6; D is possibly TRBD1 (5 bases). The CDR3 totals 15 residues. The germline gives CDR1 SGHVS, CDR2 FQNEAQ. The V and J ends lost 2 bases and 6 bases respectively, with 11 bases between them. Written as DNA, the CDR3 is TGTGCCAGCAGCTTATCAGGGAAGGTTAATTCACCCCTCCACTTT. It encodes CASSLSGKVNSPLHF. Variable domain in full (rest from reference TRBV7-8 and TRBJ1-6): GAGVSQSPRYKVAKRGQDVALRCDPISGHVSLFWYQQALGQGPEFLTYFQNEAQLDKSGLPSDRFFAERPEGSVSTLKIQRTQQEDSAVYLCASSLSGKVNSPLHFGNGTRLTVT.

The V call is TRBV11-2, the J call TRBJ2-5; the D gene is possibly TRBD2 (5 bases). Germline CDR1 reads SGHAT; CDR2 reads FQNNGV. Between the trimmed V and J ends, which lost 1 base and 5 bases, there was a span of 14 bases. The CDR3 totals 15 residues. The chain's CDR3 is CASSLGLSSGETQYF. In DNA form, the CDR3 reads TGTGCCAGCAGCTTAGGACTATCGAGTGGGGAGACCCAGTACTTC.

This clone was seen only once. The chain is built from TRBV27 and TRBJ1-2, with 7 bases fitting TRBD1. Germline CDR1 reads MNHEY; CDR2 reads SMNVEV (reference sequence). The ends lost 5 bases at V and 3 bases at J; junction bases unmatched: 3. This CDR3 contains 13 residues. Here the CDR3 DNA reads TGTGCCAGCAGTCGCGACAGGGACTATGGCTACACCTTC. Protein: CASSRDRDYGYTF.

This chain uses TRBV29-1 with TRBJ1-4, with D possibly TRBD1 on 6 matching bases. This CDR3 region has 13 residues. CDR1 and CDR2 from the germline V gene are SQVTM and ANQGSEA. The V gene lost 4 bases and the J gene lost 7 bases, with 13 bases spanning the gap. The CDR3 DNA reads as TGCAGCGTTGCGGAGCGGGGGCGTGAAAAACTGTTTTTT. This sequence encodes CSVAERGREKLFF.

The gene calls are TRBV5-1 and TRBJ1-5; D unclear. This CDR3 is 15 amino acids long. V was trimmed by 1 base and J by 0 bases, leaving 8 bases between them. The germline gives CDR1 SGHRS, CDR2 YFSETQ. This CDR3 is CASSLSGYSNQPQHF. CDR3 bases: TGCGCCAGCAGCTTGTCGGGTTATAGCAATCAGCCCCAGCATTTT.